This T cell receptor beta chain originates from a study of T cell responses to AZD1222 COVID-19 vaccine. Profiled with immunoSEQ multiplex PCR; TCRdb holds only in-frame clones, not every one. The repertoire consists of roughly 70,000 clones, with about 88% occurring once and the leading ten covering 4% to 5%. V was trimmed by 3 bases and J by 8 bases, leaving 10 bases between them. The CDR3 is made up of 12 amino acids. Germline V gene data show CDR1 as MDHEN and CDR2 as SYDVKM. J is TRBJ1-1 and V is TRBV28, with unresolved D. Material: peripheral blood, obtained 28 days after the second dose of the MenACWY control vaccine. The receptor comes from an adult who received the MenACWY meningococcal vaccine as a control. CDR3 region: CASSLLRREAFF. The DNA for the CDR3 is TGTGCCAGCAGTTTGCTCCGTAGGGAAGCTTTCTTT.